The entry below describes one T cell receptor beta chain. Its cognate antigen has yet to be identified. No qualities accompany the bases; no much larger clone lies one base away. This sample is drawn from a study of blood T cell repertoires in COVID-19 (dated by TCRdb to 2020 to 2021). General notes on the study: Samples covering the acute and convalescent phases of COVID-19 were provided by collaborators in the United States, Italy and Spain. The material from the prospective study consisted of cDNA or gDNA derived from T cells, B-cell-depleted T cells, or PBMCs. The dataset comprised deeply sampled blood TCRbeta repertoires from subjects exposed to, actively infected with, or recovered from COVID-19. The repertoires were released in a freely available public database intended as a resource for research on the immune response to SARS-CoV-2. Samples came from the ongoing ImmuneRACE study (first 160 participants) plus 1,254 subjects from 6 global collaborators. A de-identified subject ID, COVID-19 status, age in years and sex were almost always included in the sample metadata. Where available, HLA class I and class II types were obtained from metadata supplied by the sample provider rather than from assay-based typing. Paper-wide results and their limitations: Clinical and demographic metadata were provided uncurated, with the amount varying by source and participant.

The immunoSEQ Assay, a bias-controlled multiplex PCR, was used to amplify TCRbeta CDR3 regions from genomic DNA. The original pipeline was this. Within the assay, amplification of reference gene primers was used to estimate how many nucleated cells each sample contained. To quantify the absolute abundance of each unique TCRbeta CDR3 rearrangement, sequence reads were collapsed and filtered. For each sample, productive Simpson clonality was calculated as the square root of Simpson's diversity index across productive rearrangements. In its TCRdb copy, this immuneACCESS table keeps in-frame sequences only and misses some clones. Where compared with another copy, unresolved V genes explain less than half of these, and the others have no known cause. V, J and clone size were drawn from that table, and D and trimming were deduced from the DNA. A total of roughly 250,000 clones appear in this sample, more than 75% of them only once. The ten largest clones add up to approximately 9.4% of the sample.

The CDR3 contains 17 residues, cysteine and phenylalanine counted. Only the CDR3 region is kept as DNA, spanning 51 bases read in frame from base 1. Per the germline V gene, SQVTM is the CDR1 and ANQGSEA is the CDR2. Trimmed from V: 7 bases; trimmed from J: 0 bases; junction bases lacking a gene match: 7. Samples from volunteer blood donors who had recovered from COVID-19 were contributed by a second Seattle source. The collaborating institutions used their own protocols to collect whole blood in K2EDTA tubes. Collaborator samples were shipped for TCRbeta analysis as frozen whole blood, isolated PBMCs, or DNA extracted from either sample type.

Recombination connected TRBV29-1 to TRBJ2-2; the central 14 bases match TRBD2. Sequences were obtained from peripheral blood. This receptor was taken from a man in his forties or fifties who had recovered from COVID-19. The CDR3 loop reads CSARWTSGGPNTGELFF. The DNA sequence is TGCAGCGCCCGTTGGACTAGCGGGGGGCCGAACACCGGGGAGCTGTTTTTT.